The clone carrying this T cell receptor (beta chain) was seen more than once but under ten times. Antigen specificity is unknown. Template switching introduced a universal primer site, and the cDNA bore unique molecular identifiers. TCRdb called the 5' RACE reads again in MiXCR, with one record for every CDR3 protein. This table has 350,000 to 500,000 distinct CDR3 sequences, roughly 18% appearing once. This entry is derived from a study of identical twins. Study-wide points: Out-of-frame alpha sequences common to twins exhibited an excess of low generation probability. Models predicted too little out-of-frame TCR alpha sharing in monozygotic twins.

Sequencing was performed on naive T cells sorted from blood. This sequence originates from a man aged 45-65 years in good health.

CDR3 loop: CASSARPSYEQYF. The DNA of the CDR3 is TGTGCCAGCAGCGCCCGACCCTCGTACGAGCAGTACTTC. The chain employs TRBV9 and TRBJ2-7; D call uncertain. Germline lookup yields CDR1 SGDLS and CDR2 YYNGEE. The V gene lost 3 bases and the J gene lost 4 bases, with 11 bases spanning the gap. This CDR3 region has 13 residues.